Shown below are 19 T cell receptor beta chains from a single sample sequenced in a study of cytomegalovirus exposure and HLA in healthy donors. Primers included in the PCR were 60 Vbeta and 13 Jbeta primers. The assay was immunoSEQ multiplex PCR, and TCRdb's table has in-frame clones only and misses some. This table holds about 160,000 clones, 70% to 85% found once. Sequencing input: PBMCs. The receptor set was obtained from a man aged 45-65 years in good health and CMV-seropositive.

J is TRBJ1-5 and V is TRBV7-9; D gene uncertain. The CDR3 runs to 17 residues. Looked up from germline, CDR1 is SEHNR and CDR2 is FQNEAQ (reference sequence). V shed 1 base and J shed 2 bases, with 15 bases lying between them. CDR3 protein: CASSLDLSGAGNQPQHF. Here the CDR3 DNA reads TGTGCCAGCAGCTTAGACCTGTCCGGAGCGGGCAATCAGCCCCAGCATTTT. The complete variable domain, with remaining parts taken from reference TRBV7-9 and TRBJ1-5, reads DTGVSQNPRHKITKRGQNVTFRCDPISEHNRLYWYRQTLGQGPEFLTYFQNEAQLEKSRLLSDRFSAERPKGSFSTLEIQRTEQGDSAMYLCASSLDLSGAGNQPQHFGDGTRLSIL.

This chain connects TRBV19 to TRBJ1-2; 9 nucleotides match TRBD1. Germline V gene data show CDR1 as LNHDA and CDR2 as SQIVND (reference sequence). Losses at the gene ends were 5 bases for V and 6 bases for J; bases not matched to a gene: 19. This CDR3 region has 18 residues. The CDR3 DNA is TGTGCCAGTAGTCCATCTACCGGGACAGGGAAAAAAGGGAATGGCTACACCTTC. It yields the protein CASSPSTGTGKKGNGYTF.

The chain uses TRBV7-9 and TRBJ2-6, with a possible D match to TRBD2 (6 bases). CDR1 SEHNR and CDR2 FQNEAQ come from the germline V gene (reference sequence). Trimming pared 7 bases from V and 4 bases from J, leaving 20 bases between. The CDR3 loop spans 17 amino acids. CDR3 bases: TGTGCCAGCATCTTTCCCCTCGGCGCGGGGGGGGCCAACGTCCTGACTTTC. It encodes CASIFPLGAGGANVLTF.

The rearrangement uses TRBV11-3 and TRBJ2-1; 13 positions agree with TRBD2. The CDR3 extends over 18 amino acids. After removal of 5 bases from V and 2 bases from J, the junction contained 9 bases not matched to a gene. Germline-derived CDR1 and CDR2 are SGHNT and YENEEA. CDR3 sequence: CASSLSGLAGEPYNEQFF. CDR3 bases: TGTGCCAGCAGCCTTTCCGGACTAGCGGGGGAACCCTACAATGAGCAGTTCTTC.

This chain links TRBV6-1 with TRBJ2-1; tentative D call: TRBD2 (5 bases). The CDR3 length is 11 residues. In germline, CDR1 is MNHNS, CDR2 SASEGT. Trimming left V 7 bases short and J 8 bases short, with 9 bases between. CDR3: CASIGVHEQFF. The CDR3 DNA reads TGTGCCAGCATCGGGGTCCATGAGCAGTTCTTC.

For this clone: The same CDR3 also results from other DNA sequences found in this sample. Here the CDR3 reads CASSELAGRGTDTQYF. For the CDR3, the DNA is TGTGCCAGCAGTGAACTAGCGGGGCGGGGCACAGATACGCAGTATTTT. V gene TRBV6-1 combines with J gene TRBJ2-3; 9 nucleotides match TRBD2. The germline V gene encodes CDR1 MNHNS and CDR2 SASEGT. V lost 2 bases and J lost 1; bases outside the gene matches: 4. This CDR3 comprises 16 residues.

V is TRBV5-5 and J is TRBJ1-2, with D possibly being TRBD1 (5 bases). V shed 0 bases and J shed 8 bases, with 14 bases lying between them. The CDR3 loop spans 14 amino acids. Per germline, CDR1 SGHKS and CDR2 YYEKEE (reference sequence). CDR3 sequence reads: CASSLVGQGGGYTF. The CDR3 bases are TGTGCCAGCAGCTTGGTTGGGCAGGGAGGAGGCTACACCTTC.

The V gene is TRBV4-1, the J gene TRBJ2-5; unclear D gene. Gene TRBJ2-7 matches the end of the DNA better, so the J call may be wrong. The CDR3 consists of 14 residues. CDR1 and CDR2 (germline): MGHRA, YSYEKL. In DNA form, the CDR3 reads TGCGCCAGCAGCCAAGATCTGGCAGACTACGAGCAGTACTTC. It encodes CASSQDLADYEQYF.

The V and J genes are TRBV27 and TRBJ2-6; TRBD1 aligns across 10 bases. V dropped 3 bases and J dropped 1; count of bases not matched to a gene: 9. Germline values: CDR1 MNHEY, CDR2 SMNVEV (reference sequence). This CDR3 has 19 residues. DNA of the CDR3: TGTGCCAGCAGTTTCATGGGACAGGGGCCCCCGTCTGGGGCCAACGTCCTGACTTTC. Translated, it gives CASSFMGQGPPSGANVLTF.

The chain has TRBV5-1 and TRBJ2-5; 7 bases are a match to TRBD2. CDR3 length: 14 amino acids. V was pared by 0 bases and J by 5 bases, with 4 bases of the junction left unmatched. Germline V gene data show CDR1 as SGHRS and CDR2 as YFSETQ. The CDR3 loop reads CASSLAGGFETQYF. The DNA of the CDR3 is TGCGCCAGCAGCTTGGCGGGGGGTTTTGAGACCCAGTACTTC.

This rearrangement joins TRBV11-3 to TRBJ1-2; the D gene is possibly TRBD1 (5 bases). This CDR3 is built from 13 residues. CDR1 is SGHNT and CDR2 is YENEEA in the germline V gene. V shed 4 bases and J shed 5 bases, with 11 bases lying between them. In DNA form, the CDR3 reads TGTGCCAGCAGCTCAAGGGGCGCATATGGCTACACCTTC. Translated, it gives CASSSRGAYGYTF. The variable domain in full, completed from reference TRBV11-3 and TRBJ1-2, reads EAGVVQSPRYKIIEKKQPVAFWCNPISGHNTLYWYLQNLGQGPELLIRYENEEAVDDSQLPKDRFSAERLKGVDSTLKIQPAELGDSAVYLCASSSRGAYGYTFGSGTRLTVV.

V gene TRBV5-4 combines with J gene TRBJ1-1, with TRBD1 matching over 7 bases. The CDR3 runs to 16 residues. With V trimmed by 1 base and J by 0 bases, 6 bases remained unmatched. Germline assignment: CDR1 SGHNT and CDR2 YYREEE (reference sequence). The CDR3 loop reads CASSLPPTGMNTEAFF. DNA of the CDR3: TGTGCCAGCAGCTTGCCCCCGACAGGGATGAACACTGAAGCTTTCTTT.

V gene TRBV5-1 combines with J gene TRBJ1-5; no clear D gene. This CDR3 spans 13 amino acids. The germline V and J ends were trimmed by 1 base and 5 bases, with 7 bases remaining between them. Germline loops: CDR1 SGHRS, CDR2 YFSETQ. The CDR3 bases are TGCGCCAGCAGCTTGACAGTTGATCAGCCCCAGCATTTT. Amino acid sequence: CASSLTVDQPQHF.

The rearrangement joins TRBV7-8 to TRBJ1-4; 8 bases fit TRBD1. The ends lost 4 bases at V and 5 bases at J; junction bases unmatched: 12. CDR1 is SGHVS and CDR2 is FQNEAQ in the germline V gene. The CDR3 sequence is 17 residues long. CDR3 amino acids: CASSSLDPTGENEKLFF. CDR3 sequence (DNA): TGTGCCAGCAGCTCGCTCGACCCGACAGGGGAAAATGAAAAACTGTTTTTT. Drawing the rest from reference TRBV7-8 and TRBJ1-4, the complete variable domain is GAGVSQSPRYKVAKRGQDVALRCDPISGHVSLFWYQQALGQGPEFLTYFQNEAQLDKSGLPSDRFFAERPEGSVSTLKIQRTQQEDSAVYLCASSSLDPTGENEKLFFGSGTQLSVL.

V usage is TRBV2 and J usage is TRBJ2-5; 7 positions match TRBD2. Trimming cost V 7 bases and J 1 base; bases outside gene matches: 6. The germline V gene has CDR1 SNHLY and CDR2 FYNNEI. This CDR3 region has 14 residues. CDR3 coding DNA: TGTGCCAGCATCGAAGGGAGGGTCCAAGAGACCCAGTACTTC. This sequence encodes CASIEGRVQETQYF.

CDR3 protein: CASSLAVAGLNEQFF. In DNA form, the CDR3 reads TGCGCCAGCAGCTTGGCGGTAGCGGGGCTCAATGAGCAGTTCTTC. This chain links TRBV5-1 with TRBJ2-1; 8 nucleotides align to TRBD2. CDR1 and CDR2 from the germline V gene are SGHRS and YFSETQ. The CDR3 has 15 residues. Trimming at V came to 0 bases and at J to 6 bases, leaving 5 bases not matched to a gene.

The chain has TRBV6-6 and TRBJ2-4, with TRBD2 matching 8 bases. Trimming cost V 7 bases and J 5 bases; bases outside gene matches: 4. CDR3 size: 13 residues. Per the germline V gene, CDR1 is MNHNY and CDR2 is SVGAGI (reference sequence). The CDR3 reads CASTSRGENIQYF. CDR3 sequence (DNA): TGTGCCAGCACCTCGCGGGGGGAAAACATTCAGTACTTC.

The gene calls are TRBV13 and TRBJ1-1; TRBD1 matches 9 bases. CDR1 and CDR2 from the germline V gene are PRHDT and FYEKMQ (reference sequence). The CDR3 length is 15 residues. Trimming removed 6 bases from V and 4 bases from J; junction bases left unmatched: 9. The CDR3 DNA is TGTGCCAGCAGTTCCGGGACAGGGCTCGCCACTGAAGCTTTCTTT. This translates into CASSSGTGLATEAFF.

The chain employs TRBV2 and TRBJ1-5, with D unclear. Trimming took off 6 bases at V and 3 bases at J, with 6 bases between the two ends. CDR3 length: 12 residues. The germline gives CDR1 SNHLY, CDR2 FYNNEI. In DNA form, the CDR3 reads TGTGCCAGCAGGGAGGACAATCAGCCCCAGCATTTT. This gives the protein CASREDNQPQHF.